Presented here are 13 T cell receptor beta chains from one specimen sequenced in a study of response to subunit inactivated influenza vaccine. MiXCR, applied by TCRdb to the RT-PCR reads, yields one record per CDR3 protein. The table lists 500,000 to 550,000 distinct CDR3 sequences, less than 10% of them singletons. The sample was PBMCs from blood, taken 23 to 25 months after vaccination. Receptors originate from a man between 45 and 75 years old who received an inactivated influenza vaccine.

The V call is TRBV20-1, the J call TRBJ2-5, with D possibly called TRBD1 or TRBD2 (5 bases each). The CDR3 totals 15 residues. Germline CDR1 and CDR2: DFQATT and SNEGSKA (reference sequence). V was trimmed by 2 bases and J by 1 base, leaving 14 bases between them. The CDR3 region has the DNA TGCAGTGCTAGAAGCTTTCTAGGGACCCAAGAGACCCAGTACTTC. Protein: CSARSFLGTQETQYF.

This clonotype was counted a few times. The rearrangement uses TRBV29-1 and TRBJ2-1, with D possibly being TRBD1 or TRBD2 (5 bases each). Germline CDR1 SQVTM, CDR2 ANQGSEA. Trimming took off 8 bases at V and 2 bases at J, with 10 bases between the two ends. CDR3 length: 12 amino acids. The CDR3 nucleotides read TGCAGCATCCGGGACCCCTACAATGAGCAGTTCTTC. Amino acids: CSIRDPYNEQFF.

The table lists this clonotype with a few counts. This chain uses TRBV12-3 or TRBV12-4 with TRBJ1-2; 9 nucleotides align to TRBD1. The junction had 11 bases not matched to a gene; V was cut back by 5 bases and J by 7 bases. The CDR3 sequence is 15 residues long. This CDR3 reads CASSRPGQGTSGYTF. The CDR3 coding sequence is TGTGCCAGCAGTCGTCCGGGACAGGGAACGAGTGGCTACACCTTC.

V is TRBV3-1 and J is TRBJ2-5; 7 nucleotides align to TRBD1. The CDR3 runs to 16 residues. Losses at the gene ends were 2 bases for V and 0 bases for J; bases not matched to a gene: 6. The V gene's germline CDR1 is LGHDT and CDR2 YNNKEL (reference sequence). CDR3 nucleotide sequence: TGTGCCAGCAGCCAATCCCTCGGACAGGACCAAGAGACCCAGTACTTC. This gives the protein CASSQSLGQDQETQYF.

Concerning this clonotype: Germline and junction disagree at one end, which may indicate a read error. The J gene is TRBJ2-7, the V gene TRBV7-2; D gene ambiguous. Per the germline V gene, CDR1 is SGHTA and CDR2 is FQGNSA. This CDR3 comprises 11 residues. The CDR3 sequence is CAISLLYEQYF. The CDR3 bases are TGTGCCATCAGCTTACTCTACGAGCAGTACTTC.

In its sample, this clonotype was seen a few times. The V and J genes are TRBV29-1 and TRBJ2-1; either TRBD1 or TRBD2 may supply D (6 bases each). V dropped 4 bases and J dropped 6 bases, with 13 bases sitting between them. This CDR3 has 13 residues. Germline-derived CDR1 and CDR2 are SQVTM and ANQGSEA. The CDR3 spells CSVVGGHSNEQFF. The CDR3 bases are TGCAGCGTTGTGGGGGGCCATAGCAATGAGCAGTTCTTC.

The table lists this clonotype with many counts. This chain connects TRBV3-1 to TRBJ2-7, with D maybe TRBD2 (6 bases). V lost 0 bases to trimming and J lost 3 bases, with 12 bases between them. Per germline, CDR1 LGHDT and CDR2 YNNKEL (reference sequence). This CDR3 is 15 amino acids long. The CDR3 region has the DNA TGTGCCAGCAGCCAAGAACCGGGACTGCGCTACGAGCAGTACTTC. Translating gives CASSQEPGLRYEQYF.

This clonotype was seen a handful of times. This CDR3 is CASSEAHENQPQHF. The CDR3, as DNA: TGTGCCAGCAGTGAAGCTCACGAGAATCAGCCCCAGCATTTT. This rearrangement joins TRBV2 to TRBJ1-5; D not certain. The CDR3 is made up of 14 amino acids. The V gene lost 0 bases and the J gene lost 4 bases, with 7 bases spanning the gap. CDR1 is SNHLY and CDR2 is FYNNEI in the germline V gene.

This clonotype was seen a few times. This chain joins TRBV2 and TRBJ2-3; TRBD2 aligns across 11 bases. Germline V CDR1 and CDR2: SNHLY, FYNNEI. J lost 7 bases, V lost 4 bases, and 4 bases had no gene match. The CDR3 has 14 residues. DNA of the CDR3: TGTGCCAGCAGTGTTAGCGGGGGGGCGAATACGCAGTATTTT. Amino acids: CASSVSGGANTQYF.

In this sample, this clonotype turned up many times. Written as DNA, the CDR3 is TGTGCCAGCAGCCTCCCTTCTGCAGATACGCAGTATTTT. Its protein product is CASSLPSADTQYF. The rearrangement uses TRBV7-2 and TRBJ2-3; D remains unclear. Trimming shortened V by 5 bases and J by 4 bases, and 10 bases separated the two germline ends. Germline assignment: CDR1 SGHTA and CDR2 FQGNSA. The CDR3 is 13 residues long.

This clonotype showed up many times. The chain has TRBV4-1 and TRBJ1-6; D perhaps matches TRBD1 (5 bases). Germline CDR1 MGHRA, CDR2 YSYEKL. The CDR3 sequence is 19 residues long. Trimming left V 0 bases short and J 6 bases short, with 21 bases between. The CDR3 protein is CASSQESTRDLSFNSPLHF. CDR3 coding DNA: TGCGCCAGCAGCCAAGAATCAACACGGGACCTCTCATTTAATTCACCCCTCCACTTT.

The rearrangement links TRBV5-6 to TRBJ2-7; a weak D match, TRBD1 (5 bases). This CDR3 is 14 amino acids long. Germline V lookup: CDR1 SGHDT, CDR2 YYEEEE. The V gene lost 1 base and the J gene lost 6 bases, with 14 bases spanning the gap. CDR3 residues: CASSLRQSLSEQYF. CDR3 coding DNA: TGTGCCAGCAGCTTGAGACAGTCCCTGAGCGAGCAGTACTTC.

This clonotype was seen a handful of times. CDR3 region: CASSPEASGNTIYF. CDR3 sequence (DNA): TGTGCCAGCAGCCCCGAGGCCTCTGGAAACACCATATATTTT. V gene TRBV9 combines with J gene TRBJ1-3; D call uncertain. The CDR3 loop spans 14 amino acids. The V gene's germline CDR1 is SGDLS and CDR2 YYNGEE. The V end lost 4 bases, the J end lost 0 bases, and 8 bases lay between the germline ends.